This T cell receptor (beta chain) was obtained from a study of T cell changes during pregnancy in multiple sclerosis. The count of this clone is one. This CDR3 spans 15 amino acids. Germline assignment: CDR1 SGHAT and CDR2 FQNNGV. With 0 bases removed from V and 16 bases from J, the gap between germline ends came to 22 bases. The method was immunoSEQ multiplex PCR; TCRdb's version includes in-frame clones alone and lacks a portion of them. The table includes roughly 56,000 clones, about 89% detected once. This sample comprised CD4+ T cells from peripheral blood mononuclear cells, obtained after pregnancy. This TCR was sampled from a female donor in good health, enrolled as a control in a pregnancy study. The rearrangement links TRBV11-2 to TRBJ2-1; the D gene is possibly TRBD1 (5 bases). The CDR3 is CASSLDPQELSSGFF. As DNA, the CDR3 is TGTGCCAGCAGCTTAGATCCACAGGAACTGTCGTCTGGATTCTTC.